There are many counts of the clone carrying this T cell receptor (beta chain). Its specificity is unknown. V gave up 0 bases and J gave up 3 bases, with 13 bases separating them. CDR3 size: 17 residues. The V gene's germline CDR1 is SGHRS and CDR2 YFSETQ. Making the TCR beta libraries involved quantitative 5'-RACE with molecular barcodes. A single record per CDR3 protein comes from TCRdb applying MiXCR to the 5' RACE reads. Of 240,000 or so distinct CDR3 sequences in the sample, roughly 10% are singletons; the top ten hold 6% to 7.5%. The data stem from a study of CD8 T cells in ankylosing spondylitis. Study-wide points: Within ankylosing spondylitis blood, a TCR beta motif made up of roughly eight highly homologous variants appeared to be characteristic. Reportedly, significant enrichment of disease-linked clones occurred in matched ankylosing spondylitis synovial fluid.

This clonotype was sampled from a male donor with ankylosing spondylitis or in good health (not recorded which). The specimen sequenced was blood, either unsorted or a sorted T cell fraction (not recorded which). J is TRBJ2-6 and V is TRBV5-1; D gene uncertain. The CDR3 loop reads CASSLVAPVGGANVLTF. The CDR3, as DNA: TGCGCCAGCAGCTTGGTTGCTCCTGTAGGTGGGGCCAACGTCCTGACTTTC.